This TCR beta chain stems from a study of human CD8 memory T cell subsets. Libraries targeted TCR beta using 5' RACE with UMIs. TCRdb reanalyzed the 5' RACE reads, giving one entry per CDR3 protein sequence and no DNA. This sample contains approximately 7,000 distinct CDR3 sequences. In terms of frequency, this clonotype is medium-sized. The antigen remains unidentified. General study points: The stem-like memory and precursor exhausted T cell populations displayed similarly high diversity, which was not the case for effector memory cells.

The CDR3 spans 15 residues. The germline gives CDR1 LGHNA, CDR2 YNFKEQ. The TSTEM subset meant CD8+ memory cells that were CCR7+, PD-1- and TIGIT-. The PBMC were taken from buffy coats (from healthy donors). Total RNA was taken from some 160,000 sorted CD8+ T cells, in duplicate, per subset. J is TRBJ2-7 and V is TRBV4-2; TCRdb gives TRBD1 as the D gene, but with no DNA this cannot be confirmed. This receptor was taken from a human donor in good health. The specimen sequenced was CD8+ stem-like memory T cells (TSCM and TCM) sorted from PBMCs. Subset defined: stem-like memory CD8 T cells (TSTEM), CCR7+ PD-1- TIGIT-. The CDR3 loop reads CASSSGTENPYEQYF.